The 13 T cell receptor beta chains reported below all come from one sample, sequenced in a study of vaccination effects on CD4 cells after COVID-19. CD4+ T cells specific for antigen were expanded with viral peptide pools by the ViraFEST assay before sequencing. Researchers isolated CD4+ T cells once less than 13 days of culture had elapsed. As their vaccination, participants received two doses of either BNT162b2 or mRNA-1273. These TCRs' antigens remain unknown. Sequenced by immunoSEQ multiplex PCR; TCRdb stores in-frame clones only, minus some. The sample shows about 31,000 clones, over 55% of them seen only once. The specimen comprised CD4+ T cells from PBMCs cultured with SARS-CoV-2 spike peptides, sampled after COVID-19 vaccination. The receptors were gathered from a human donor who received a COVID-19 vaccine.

CDR3 in DNA: TGTGCCAGCAGCTTGTCGGGACACCTTGGAAACACCATATATTTT. This codes for CASSLSGHLGNTIYF. J is TRBJ1-3 and V is TRBV5-8; TRBD1 might be the D (6 bases). Trimming shortened V by 1 base and J by 3 bases, and 11 bases separated the two germline ends. The CDR3 contains 15 residues. Germline V CDR1 and CDR2: SGHTS, YDEGEE.

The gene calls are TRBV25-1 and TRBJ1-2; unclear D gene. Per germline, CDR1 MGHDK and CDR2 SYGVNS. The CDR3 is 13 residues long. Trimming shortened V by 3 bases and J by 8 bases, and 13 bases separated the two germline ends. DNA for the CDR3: TGTGCCAGCAGTGATTCCGAGTGGGGAGGCTACACCTTC. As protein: CASSDSEWGGYTF.

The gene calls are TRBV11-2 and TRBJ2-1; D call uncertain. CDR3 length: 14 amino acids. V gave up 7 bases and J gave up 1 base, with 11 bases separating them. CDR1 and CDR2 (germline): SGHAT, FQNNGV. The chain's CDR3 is CASTLQSSYNEQFF. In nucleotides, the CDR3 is TGTGCCAGCACGTTACAGAGTTCCTACAATGAGCAGTTCTTC.

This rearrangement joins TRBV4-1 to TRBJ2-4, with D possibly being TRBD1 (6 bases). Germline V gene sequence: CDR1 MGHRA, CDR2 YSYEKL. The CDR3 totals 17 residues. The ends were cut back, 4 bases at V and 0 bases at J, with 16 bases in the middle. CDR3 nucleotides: TGCGCCAGCAGCCCGAGCCGACAGGAGCTAGCCAAAAACATTCAGTACTTC. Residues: CASSPSRQELAKNIQYF.

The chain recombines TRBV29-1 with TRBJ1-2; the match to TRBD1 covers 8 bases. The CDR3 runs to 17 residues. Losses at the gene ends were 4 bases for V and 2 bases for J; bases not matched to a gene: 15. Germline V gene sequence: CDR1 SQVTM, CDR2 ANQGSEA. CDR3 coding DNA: TGCAGCGTTGGATCAGGGGGCGAAGAAGTTTGGAACTATGGCTACACCTTC. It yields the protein CSVGSGGEEVWNYGYTF.

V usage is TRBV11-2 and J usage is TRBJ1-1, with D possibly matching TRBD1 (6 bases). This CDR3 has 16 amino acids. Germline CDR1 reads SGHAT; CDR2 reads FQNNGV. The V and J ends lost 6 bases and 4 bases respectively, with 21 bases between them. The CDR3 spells CASSPDGAIRGTEAFF. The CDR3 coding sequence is TGTGCCAGCAGTCCAGACGGCGCAATCAGGGGCACTGAAGCTTTCTTT.

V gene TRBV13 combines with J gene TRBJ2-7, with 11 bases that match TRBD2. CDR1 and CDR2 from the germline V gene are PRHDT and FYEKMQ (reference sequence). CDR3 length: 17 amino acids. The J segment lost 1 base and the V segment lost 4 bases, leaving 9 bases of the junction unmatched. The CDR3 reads CASSSPRGTSGSYEQYF. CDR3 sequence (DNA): TGTGCCAGCAGCTCCCCACGGGGGACTAGCGGATCCTACGAGCAGTACTTC.

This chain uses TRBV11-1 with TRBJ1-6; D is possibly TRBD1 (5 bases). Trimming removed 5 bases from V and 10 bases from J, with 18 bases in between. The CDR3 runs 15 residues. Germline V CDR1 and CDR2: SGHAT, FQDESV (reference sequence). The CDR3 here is CASSVTGTTGSPLHF. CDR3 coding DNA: TGTGCCAGCAGCGTTACCGGGACTACGGGATCACCCCTCCACTTT.

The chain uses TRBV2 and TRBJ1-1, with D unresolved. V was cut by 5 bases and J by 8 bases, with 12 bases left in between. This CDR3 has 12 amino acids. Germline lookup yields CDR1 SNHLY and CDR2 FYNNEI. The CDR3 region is CASSQVVREAFF. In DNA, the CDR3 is TGTGCCAGCAGTCAGGTGGTCAGAGAAGCTTTCTTT.

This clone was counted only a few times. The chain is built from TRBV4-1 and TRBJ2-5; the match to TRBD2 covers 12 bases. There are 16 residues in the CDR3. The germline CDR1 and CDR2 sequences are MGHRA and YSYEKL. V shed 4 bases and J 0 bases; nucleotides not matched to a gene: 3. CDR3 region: CASSPGTSGYQETQYF. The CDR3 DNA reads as TGCGCCAGCAGCCCCGGGACTAGCGGGTACCAAGAGACCCAGTACTTC.

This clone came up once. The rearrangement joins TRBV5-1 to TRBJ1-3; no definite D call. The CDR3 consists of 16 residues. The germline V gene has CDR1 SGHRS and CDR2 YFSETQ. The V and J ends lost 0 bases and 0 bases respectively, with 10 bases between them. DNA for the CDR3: TGCGCCAGCAGCTTGGGGGCGACAAGCTCTGGAAACACCATATATTTT. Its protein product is CASSLGATSSGNTIYF.

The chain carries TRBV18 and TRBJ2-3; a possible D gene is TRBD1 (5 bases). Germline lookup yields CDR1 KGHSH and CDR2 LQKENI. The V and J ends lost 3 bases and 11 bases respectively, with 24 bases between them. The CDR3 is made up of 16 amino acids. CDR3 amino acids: CASSPLAGKGWKVQYF. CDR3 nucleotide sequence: TGTGCCAGCTCACCTTTGGCAGGGAAAGGTTGGAAGGTGCAGTATTTT.

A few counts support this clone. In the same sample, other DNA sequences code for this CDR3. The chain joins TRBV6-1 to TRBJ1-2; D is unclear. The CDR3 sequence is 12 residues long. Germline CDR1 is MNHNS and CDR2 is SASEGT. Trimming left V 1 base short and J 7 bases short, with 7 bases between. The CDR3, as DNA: TGTGCCAGCAGTGAAGGAGGAGTTGGCTACACCTTC. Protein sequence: CASSEGGVGYTF.